Below are 23 T cell receptor beta chains sequenced from a single sample in a study of T cells in Graves' hyperthyroidism and ophthalmopathy. RNA transcripts were the template for amplifying TCR beta CDR3 regions. An initial round of RT-PCR targeting the TCR CDR3 relied on the HTBI primer set. TCRdb reprocessed the multiplex PCR reads via MiXCR and lists one record per CDR3 protein. The sample has tens of thousands of distinct CDR3 sequences, approximately 50% seen once. The specimen sequenced was blood. These receptor sequences come from a woman between 50 and 59 years old with Graves' hyperthyroidism that later progressed to Graves' ophthalmopathy.

This rearrangement joins TRBV11-3 to TRBJ2-7, with D perhaps matching TRBD2 (6 bases). The CDR3 covers 16 residues. Germline CDR1 is SGHNT and CDR2 is YENEEA. Deletions cut 8 bases from V and 3 bases from J, with 23 bases between. CDR3 in amino acids: CASCRTRGYMGYEQYF. The CDR3 region has the DNA TGTGCCAGCTGTAGAACCCGGGGGTACATGGGCTACGAGCAGTACTTC.

V usage is TRBV15 and J usage is TRBJ2-6; D gene ambiguous. The CDR3 loop spans 14 amino acids. The germline V and J ends were trimmed by 4 bases and 0 bases, with 4 bases remaining between them. Germline CDR1 is LNHNV and CDR2 is YYDKDF (reference sequence). The DNA for the CDR3 is TGTGCCACCAGCATGAACTCTGGGGCCAACGTCCTGACTTTC. This translates into CATSMNSGANVLTF.

This clonotype has a count of ten or more. With a much larger clone just one base away, this may be a read error. The chain is built from TRBV6-5 and TRBJ2-7; TRBD1 matches 8 bases. Germline V gene data show CDR1 as MNHEY and CDR2 as SVGAGI. The CDR3 spans 14 residues. CDR3 sequence (DNA): TGTGCCAGCAGTTACGGGCAGGGGGCCTACGAGCGGTACTTC. This sequence encodes CASSYGQGAYERYF.

This chain links TRBV9 with TRBJ2-3, with 9 bases lining up with TRBD2. Germline trimming cut 0 bases from V and 4 bases from J; bases unmatched to any gene: 6. The CDR3 covers 16 residues. Germline CDR1 is SGDLS and CDR2 is YYNGEE. DNA of the CDR3: TGTGCCAGCAGCGTAGGCGGGGGGGGGGCCGCAGATACGCAGTATTTT. Amino acids: CASSVGGGGAADTQYF.

The chain uses TRBV19 and TRBJ2-7, with 8 bases matching TRBD2. J was trimmed by 0 bases and V by 6 bases; bases with no gene match: 4. Germline loops: CDR1 LNHDA, CDR2 SQIVND (reference sequence). There are 14 residues in the CDR3. CDR3 bases: TGTGCCAGTAGCCCAGGGACTAGCTCCTACGAGCAGTACTTC. It specifies CASSPGTSSYEQYF.

The chain uses TRBV20-1 and TRBJ1-5, with 10 bases lining up with TRBD1. The J segment lost 3 bases and the V segment lost 5 bases, leaving 7 bases of the junction unmatched. This CDR3 has 15 amino acids. Looked up from germline, CDR1 is DFQATT and CDR2 is SNEGSKA (reference sequence). The CDR3: CSASLGTGDNQPQHF. The CDR3 nucleotides read TGCAGTGCTTCTCTCGGGACAGGGGACAATCAGCCCCAGCATTTT.

Only one count was recorded for this clonotype. This sequence joins TRBV10-1 and TRBJ2-6; D may be TRBD2 (5 bases). CDR1 and CDR2 from the germline V gene are WNHNN and SYGVQD (reference sequence). Trimming removed 4 bases from V and 7 bases from J, with 5 bases in between. The CDR3 sequence is 12 residues long. The CDR3 is CASSAGANVLTF. For the CDR3, the DNA is TGCGCCAGCAGTGCGGGAGCCAACGTCCTGACTTTC.

Worth noting for this clonotype: An end of the junction differs from the germline gene, which may be a read error. V is TRBV2 and J is TRBJ2-3, with D perhaps matching TRBD1 (6 bases). The CDR3 totals 14 residues. CDR1 is SNHLY and CDR2 is FYNNEI in the germline V gene. The CDR3 nucleotides read TGTGCCAGCACCCAGGGGTTGGGCACAGATACGCAGTACTTT. Its protein is CASTQGLGTDTQYF.

This clonotype is labeled as medium-sized. The J gene is TRBJ2-7, the V gene TRBV19; TRBD1 is a possible D gene (6 bases). The ends were cut back, 4 bases at V and 2 bases at J, with 15 bases in the middle. This CDR3 spans 15 amino acids. In germline, CDR1 is LNHDA, CDR2 SQIVND (reference sequence). CDR3 region: CASSKRTDGTYEQYF. The CDR3 coding sequence is TGTGCCAGTAGTAAGCGGACAGATGGGACCTACGAGCAGTACTTC.

The chain employs TRBV20-1 and TRBJ2-5, with D tentatively TRBD2 (6 bases). Trimming cost V 6 bases and J 5 bases, with 16 bases left between them. CDR1 and CDR2 from the germline V gene are DFQATT and SNEGSKA (reference sequence). This CDR3 has 13 residues. CDR3 sequence reads: CSALEGLRETQYF. The CDR3 DNA reads as TGCAGTGCCCTGGAGGGCCTTCGCGAGACCCAGTACTTC.

This clonotype has ten or more counts. V usage is TRBV3-1 and J usage is TRBJ2-5; 10 bases map to TRBD2. The CDR3 is 15 residues long. Unmatched junction bases numbered 7, after V lost 4 bases and J lost 5 bases. Per the germline V gene, CDR1 is LGHDT and CDR2 is YNNKEL (reference sequence). CDR3 region: CASSPLAGHGETQYF. CDR3 nucleotide sequence: TGTGCCAGCAGCCCACTAGCGGGACACGGGGAGACCCAGTACTTC.

As to this clonotype: Since the CDR3 does not end with the conserved phenylalanine or tryptophan, this likely comes from a read error. The J gene is TRBJ2-7, the V gene TRBV29-1; D is possibly TRBD2 (6 bases). CDR3 size: 11 residues. The germline V gene has CDR1 SQVTM and CDR2 ANQGSEA. The CDR3 here is CRGGNRDEQYY. The CDR3 DNA reads TGCAGGGGAGGAAACCGGGACGAGCAGTACTAC.

This chain connects TRBV5-1 to TRBJ2-7; TRBD2 matches 8 bases. Germline V CDR1 and CDR2: SGHRS, YFSETQ. This CDR3 comprises 14 residues. V shed 1 base and J 7 bases; nucleotides not matched to a gene: 7. CDR3 sequence (DNA): TGCGCCAGCAGCTTGCGGGGGGGCCCGGATGAGCAGTACTTC. This gives the protein CASSLRGGPDEQYF.

This clonotype appeared many times. The chain has TRBV12-3 or TRBV12-4 and TRBJ2-3; 9 bases map to TRBD1. This CDR3 spans 16 amino acids. Trimming at V came to 6 bases and at J to 0 bases, leaving 7 bases not matched to a gene. The CDR3 sequence is CASRKTGGFSTDTQYF. The DNA for the CDR3 is TGTGCCAGCAGGAAAACAGGGGGCTTTAGCACAGATACGCAGTATTTT.

In this sample, this clonotype is medium-sized. V is TRBV7-6 and J is TRBJ2-7; 8 bases are shared with TRBD1. In germline, CDR1 is SGHVS, CDR2 FNYEAQ. Unmatched junction bases numbered 5, after V lost 2 bases and J lost 5 bases. The CDR3 is made up of 14 amino acids. The CDR3 region has the DNA TGTGCCAGCAGCTTAAGGACAGGGTCCCACGAGCAGTACTTC. It yields the protein CASSLRTGSHEQYF.

This clonotype was seen more than once but under ten times. V is TRBV10-3 and J is TRBJ1-2; tentatively, D is TRBD1 (5 bases). V dropped 4 bases and J dropped 4 bases, with 16 bases sitting between them. The CDR3 length is 15 residues. Germline CDR1 and CDR2: ENHRY and SYGVKD. CDR3 in DNA: TGTGCCATCAGTGTAGGGTTCAGGGAATCCTATGGCTACACCTTC. Translation: CAISVGFRESYGYTF.

This clonotype has just one count. Because it lacks the conserved phenylalanine or tryptophan at the end, this CDR3 is likely a read error. V gene TRBV7-2 combines with J gene TRBJ2-7; D is ambiguous. CDR3 length: 12 residues. V was shortened by 6 bases and J by 6 bases, with 12 bases between the two germline ends. Per the germline V gene, CDR1 is SGHTA and CDR2 is FQGNSA. The CDR3 here is CASRPPGLEQYL. The CDR3, as DNA: TGTGCCAGCAGACCCCCCGGCCTCGAGCAGTACCTC.

The chain has TRBV24-1 and TRBJ2-1; 7 bases are a match to TRBD2. Trimming took 9 bases from V and 8 from J; bases not matched to a gene: 21. This CDR3 comprises 17 residues. Germline-derived CDR1 and CDR2 are KGHDR and SFDVKD. CDR3 coding DNA: TGTGCCACCTGTGTGCGACCAAGACTAGCAGGATGGCATGAGCAGTTCTTC. Translating gives CATCVRPRLAGWHEQFF.

This clonotype has a count of ten or more. The chain recombines TRBV20-1 with TRBJ2-5; 8 bases fit TRBD2. The CDR3 extends over 16 amino acids. Germline V lookup: CDR1 DFQATT, CDR2 SNEGSKA (reference sequence). After removal of 0 bases from V and 4 bases from J, the junction contained 10 bases not matched to a gene. This chain's CDR3 is CSARDPVGRASETQYF. The CDR3 DNA follows: TGCAGTGCTAGAGATCCGGTCGGGAGGGCCTCAGAGACCCAGTACTTC.

The rearrangement links TRBV15 to TRBJ1-3, with D perhaps TRBD1 (5 bases). This CDR3 region has 14 residues. Germline CDR1 is LNHNV and CDR2 is YYDKDF (reference sequence). Trimming removed 1 base at V and 4 bases at J, with 8 bases between. CDR3 sequence: CATSRVGGGNTIYF. DNA of the CDR3: TGTGCCACCAGCAGAGTGGGGGGGGGAAACACCATATATTTT.

This clonotype was counted a few times. This chain uses TRBV30 with TRBJ1-5; D unresolved. Germline V gene sequence: CDR1 GTSNPN, CDR2 SVGIG (reference sequence). V was trimmed by 0 bases and J by 4 bases, leaving 13 bases between them. The CDR3 has 15 residues. In DNA form, the CDR3 reads TGTGCCTGGAGTGTACGGAACTTGGAAAATCAGCCCCAGCATTTT. It translates to CAWSVRNLENQPQHF. Full variable domain (missing parts from reference TRBV30 and TRBJ1-5): SQTIHQWPATLVQPVGSPLSLECTVEGTSNPNLYWYRQAAGRGLQLLFYSVGIGQISSEVPQNLSASRPQDRQFILSSKKLLLSDSGFYLCAWSVRNLENQPQHFGDGTRLSIL.

This clonotype has at least ten counts. V is TRBV19 and J is TRBJ2-1; D might be TRBD2 (6 bases). The CDR3 spans 14 residues. From germline, CDR1 is LNHDA and CDR2 SQIVND (reference sequence). V was clipped by 8 bases and J by 7 bases, with 18 bases between them. The CDR3 sequence is CASARGRLVNEQFF. In nucleotides, the CDR3 is TGTGCCAGTGCCCGGGGGAGGCTGGTAAATGAGCAGTTCTTC.

This clonotype was counted only a few times. The chain has TRBV24-1 and TRBJ2-1; D gene ambiguous. The CDR3 is 11 residues long. Germline CDR1 is KGHDR and CDR2 is SFDVKD. V was trimmed by 5 bases and J by 9 bases, leaving 7 bases between them. The CDR3 DNA follows: TGTGCCACCAGTGCGGGTCTTGAGCAGTTCTTC. It encodes CATSAGLEQFF.